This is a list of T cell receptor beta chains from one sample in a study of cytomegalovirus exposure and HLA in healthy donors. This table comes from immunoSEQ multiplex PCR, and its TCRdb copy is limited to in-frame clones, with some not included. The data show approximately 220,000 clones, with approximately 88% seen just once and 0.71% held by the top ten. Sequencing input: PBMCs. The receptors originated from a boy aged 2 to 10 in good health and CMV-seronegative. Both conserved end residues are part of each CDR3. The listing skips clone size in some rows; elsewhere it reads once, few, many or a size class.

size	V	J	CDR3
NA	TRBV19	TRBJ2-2	CASSIVGGTGELFF
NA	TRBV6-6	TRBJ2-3	CASKTEAGPTDTQYF
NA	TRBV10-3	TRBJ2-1	CAISEPRGSGWNEQFF
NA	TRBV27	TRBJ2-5	CASSPLGAGGHYYF
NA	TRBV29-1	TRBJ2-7	CSVRAALPYEQYF
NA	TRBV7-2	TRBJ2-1	CASSLVLAESGEQFF
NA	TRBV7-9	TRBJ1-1	CASSVGQGQAFF
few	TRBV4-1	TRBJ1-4	CASSRGQENEKLFF
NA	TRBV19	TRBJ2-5	CASRSWGPEETQYF
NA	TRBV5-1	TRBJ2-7	CASSLDPTYEQYF
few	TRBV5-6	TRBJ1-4	CASSLVPGEKLFF
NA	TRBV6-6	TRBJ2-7	CASRRDRKSYEQYF
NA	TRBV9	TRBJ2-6	CASSVDRGTNVLTF
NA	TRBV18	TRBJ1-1	CASSPDMLNTEAFF
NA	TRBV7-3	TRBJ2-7	CASSLGLGDEQYF
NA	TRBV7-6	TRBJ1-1	CASSLGGQGSEAFF
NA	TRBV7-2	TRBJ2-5	CASSLGFWRGQETQYF
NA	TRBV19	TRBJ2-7	CASSIGLAGGSSYEQYF
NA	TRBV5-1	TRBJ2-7	CASSSWFIIGPYEQYF
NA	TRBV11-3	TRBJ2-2	CASSSPGQGTGGELFF
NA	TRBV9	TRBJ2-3	CASSVDGGAGEDTQYF
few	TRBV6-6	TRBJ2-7	CASSYFGFYEQYF
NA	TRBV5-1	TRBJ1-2	CASSLGGDRYGYTF
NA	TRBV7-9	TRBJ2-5	CASEGQETQYF
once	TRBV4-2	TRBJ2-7	CASSQRQGFYEQYF
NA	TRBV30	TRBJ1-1	CAWKLGVQAFF
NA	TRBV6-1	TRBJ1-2	CASSGTGANYGYTF
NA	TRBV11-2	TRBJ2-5	CASSWVKGQGQETQYF
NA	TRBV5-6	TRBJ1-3	CASSLGSYSGNTIYF
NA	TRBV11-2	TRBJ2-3	CASSRPPWVATDTQYF
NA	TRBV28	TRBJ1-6	CASSLGVRGDSPLHF
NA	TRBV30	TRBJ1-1	CARTSGTGAESEAFF
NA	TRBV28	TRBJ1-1	CASPSAGQANTEAFF
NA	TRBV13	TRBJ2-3	CASSLGRTDTQYF
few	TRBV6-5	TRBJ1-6	CASSASTGEISPLHF
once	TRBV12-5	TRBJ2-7	CASGLRLAGRYSYEQYF
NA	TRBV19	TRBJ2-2	CASSSILAGAGELFF
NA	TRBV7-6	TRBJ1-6	CASSLAQGNSPLHF
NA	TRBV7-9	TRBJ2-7	CASSSGLGYEQYF
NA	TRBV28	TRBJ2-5	CASSLLPLSWETQYF
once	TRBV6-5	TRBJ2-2	CACTGGTGTGELFF
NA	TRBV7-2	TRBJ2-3	CASSLEVLAGPSYTDTQYF
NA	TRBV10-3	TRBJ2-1	CAIRRTSGGWQFF
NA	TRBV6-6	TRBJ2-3	CATYSRTDTQYF
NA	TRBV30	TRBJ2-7	CAWSTGGLGWYF
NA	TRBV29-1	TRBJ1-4	CSVGEQGAFEKLFF
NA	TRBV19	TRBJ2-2	CASSTHGAGELFF
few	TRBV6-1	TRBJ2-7	CASWGQGPYEQYF
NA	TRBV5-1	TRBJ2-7	CASSFDSYEQYF
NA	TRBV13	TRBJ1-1	CASSFGTRRTEAFF
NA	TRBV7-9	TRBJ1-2	CASSYIYRGSYGYTF
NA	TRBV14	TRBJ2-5	CASSQDPRDETQYF
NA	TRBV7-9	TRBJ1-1	CASSLLTQNTEAFF
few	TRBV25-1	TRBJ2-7	CASSRDYYEQYF
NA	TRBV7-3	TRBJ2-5	CASSTAPRETQYF
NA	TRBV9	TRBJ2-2	CASSVAGGHTGELFF
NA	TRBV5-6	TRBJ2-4	CASSLSGGVPRVQYF
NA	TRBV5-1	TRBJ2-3	CASNRLAGGGGLTDTQYF
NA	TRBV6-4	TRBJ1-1	CASSDFRGSRNTEAFF
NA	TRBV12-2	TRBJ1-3	CASPGNRDGGNTIYF